The entry that follows covers one T cell receptor beta chain sequence. The assay was immunoSEQ multiplex PCR, and TCRdb's table has in-frame clones only and misses some. The table lists 150,000 to 200,000 clones, roughly four fifths of them singletons, with more than 7.5% in the top ten. These data come from a study of blood T cell repertoires in COVID-19. The TCR originated in a woman aged 70-85 years with COVID-19, enrolled during active disease. The specimen was peripheral blood.

The CDR3 DNA sequence: TGTGCCAGCAGCCAAGGTTCCCAACTAGCGCCCAGGGAAGAGCAGTACTTC. Translating it yields CASSQGSQLAPREEQYF. The chain couples TRBV3-1 (or the pseudogene TRBV3-2) to TRBJ2-7, with 7 bases lining up with TRBD2. This CDR3 has 17 residues. Germline V gives CDR1 LGHDT, CDR2 YNNKEL (reference sequence). V was clipped by 1 base and J by 7 bases; unmatched bases: 16.